This T cell receptor beta chain was recovered during a study of T cells in narcolepsy. The repertoire was sequenced with immunoSEQ multiplex PCR; TCRdb's copy has only in-frame clones and lacks some. The table lists about 40,000 clones, approximately 88% of them singletons. Study findings and constraints: Blood of same and different patients, but not healthy controls, reportedly held recurring autoreactive clonotypes.

A word on this clone: Its specificity is unknown.

The sequencing sample was made of CD45RA- memory CD4+ T cells from PBMCs. The sequence came from a human donor with narcolepsy.

This chain's CDR3 is CASSPVVPSGNTIYF. The CDR3 DNA reads as TGTGCCAGCAGCCCCGTGGTCCCCTCTGGAAACACCATATATTTT. J is TRBJ1-3 and V is TRBV7-2; D remains unclear. The germline CDR1 and CDR2 sequences are SGHTA and FQGNSA. The CDR3 extends over 15 amino acids. Trimming removed 5 bases at V and 0 bases at J, with 11 bases between.